This T cell receptor (beta chain) is drawn from a study of blood T cell repertoires in COVID-19. At the level of the study: The analysed material was cDNA or gDNA that came from T cells, B-cell-depleted T cells, or PBMCs.

Study processing details: Reference gene primer amplification gave estimated nucleated cell counts. Assay used: immunoSEQ multiplex PCR; TCRdb lists only in-frame clones, some missing. The V and J calls and the clone size are those of that table, but D and trimming were determined from the DNA. The profile covers around 100,000 clones, with around 90% appearing a single time and approximately 3% taken by the ten largest. The CDR3 extends over 14 amino acids. Germline V gene lookup returns CDR1 LGHDT and CDR2 YNNKEL (reference sequence). V was pared by 1 base and J by 7 bases, with 8 bases between. This receptor was identified in a man between 50 and 59 years old in a cohort sampled during active COVID-19. The material sequenced was peripheral blood. The chain combines TRBV3-1 (or the pseudogene TRBV3-2) with TRBJ1-6; D might be TRBD1 (6 bases). The CDR3 is CASSQVQGNSPLHF. For the CDR3, the DNA is TGTGCCAGCAGCCAAGTCCAGGGGAATTCACCCCTCCACTTT.